This T cell receptor beta chain was sequenced for a study of PD-L1 blockade in urothelial cancer. Study in general: Median blood clonality was about 0.081, with around 83,000 unique TCRs. Whole-study findings and limits: Clonality of blood TCR below the median before treatment predicted better survival.

Time point reported: pretreatment peripheral blood. Note on this clone: As yet, its antigen is unknown.

V lost 6 bases and J lost 5, with 13 bases in between. CDR3 length: 13 residues. In germline, CDR1 is MGHDK, CDR2 SYGVNS. TCRdb's copy holds only in-frame clones and misses some; the assay was immunoSEQ multiplex PCR. The sample lists tens of thousands of clones, 75% to 90% occurring once. The sequenced sample was PBMCs, obtained around atezolizumab (anti-PD-L1) treatment. The sequence came from a man aged 55 to 70 with urothelial cancer. The chain recombines TRBV25-1 with TRBJ1-1; D is possibly TRBD1 (5 bases). The chain's CDR3 is CASRRGGWTEAFF. In DNA form, the CDR3 reads TGTGCCAGCAGAAGGGGAGGATGGACTGAAGCTTTCTTT.